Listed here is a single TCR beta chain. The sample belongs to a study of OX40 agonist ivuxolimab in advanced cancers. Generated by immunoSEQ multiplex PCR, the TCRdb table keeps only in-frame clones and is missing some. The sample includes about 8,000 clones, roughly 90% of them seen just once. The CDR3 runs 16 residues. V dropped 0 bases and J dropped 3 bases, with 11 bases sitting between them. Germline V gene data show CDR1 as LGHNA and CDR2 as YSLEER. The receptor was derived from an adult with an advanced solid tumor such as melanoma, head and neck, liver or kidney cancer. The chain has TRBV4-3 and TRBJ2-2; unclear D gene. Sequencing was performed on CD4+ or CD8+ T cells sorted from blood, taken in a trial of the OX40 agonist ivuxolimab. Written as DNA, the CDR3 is TGCGCCAGCAGCCAAGAGTTCGGGCGGCACACCGGGGAGCTGTTTTTT. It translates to CASSQEFGRHTGELFF.